This TCR beta chain is drawn from a study of T cell changes during pregnancy in multiple sclerosis. CDR1 and CDR2 from the germline V gene are SGHNT and YYREEE (reference sequence). The CDR3 runs to 15 residues. J was trimmed by 6 bases and V by 3 bases; bases with no gene match: 3. Measured with immunoSEQ multiplex PCR; TCRdb has only the in-frame clones, and not every one. The table has some 99,000 clones, approximately 93% seen once. The clonotype comes from a female donor with multiple sclerosis, enrolled in a pregnancy study. The chain couples TRBV5-4 to TRBJ2-1, with 13 bases aligning to TRBD2. The source material was peripheral blood, sampled after pregnancy. The CDR3 protein is CASSSGLAGSNEQFF. The CDR3 DNA sequence: TGTGCCAGCAGCTCGGGACTAGCGGGGAGCAATGAGCAGTTCTTC.